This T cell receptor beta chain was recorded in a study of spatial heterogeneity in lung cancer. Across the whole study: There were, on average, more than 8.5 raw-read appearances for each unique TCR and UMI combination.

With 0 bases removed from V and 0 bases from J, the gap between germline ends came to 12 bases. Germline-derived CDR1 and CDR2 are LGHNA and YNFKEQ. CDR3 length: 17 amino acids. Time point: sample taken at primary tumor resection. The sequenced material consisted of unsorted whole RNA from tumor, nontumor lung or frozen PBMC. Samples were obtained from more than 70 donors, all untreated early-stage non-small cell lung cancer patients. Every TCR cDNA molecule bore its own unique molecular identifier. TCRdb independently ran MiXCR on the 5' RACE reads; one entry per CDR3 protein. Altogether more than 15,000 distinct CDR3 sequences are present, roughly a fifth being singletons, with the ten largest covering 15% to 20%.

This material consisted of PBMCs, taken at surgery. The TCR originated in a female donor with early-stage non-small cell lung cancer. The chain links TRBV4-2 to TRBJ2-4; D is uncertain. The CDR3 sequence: CASSQDIGGRAKNIQYF. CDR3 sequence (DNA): TGTGCCAGCAGCCAAGATATTGGCGGTCGAGCCAAAAACATTCAGTACTTC.